The 27 T cell receptor beta chains listed next were all sequenced from one sample in a study of CXCR3-negative and CXCR3-positive naive CD8 T cells. Overall study results and limits: TRB CDR3 hydrophobicity was greater in CXCR3-positive naive cells than in CXCR3-negative naive cells.

Their recognized antigens are unknown. UMI labels and 5' RACE were used to prepare the TRB cDNA libraries. TCRdb reworked the 5' RACE reads into one entry per CDR3 protein, no DNA. This table lists about 60,000 distinct CDR3 sequences. The sequenced material came from naive CXCR3+ CD8+ T cells from blood. Subset noted: CD45RO-CCR7+CD27+CD95- naive CD8+ T cells expressing CXCR3 (TNR3+). All receptors come from a human donor in good health. Some clones in this sample may be carry-over from other donors' samples.

The chain is built from TRBV12-3 or TRBV12-4 and TRBJ2-1; TCRdb returns TRBD2, unconfirmable since there is no DNA. This CDR3 has 18 amino acids. CDR3 residues: CASRSGTSGPEVYNEQFF.

The gene calls are TRBV2 and TRBJ2-2; TCRdb reports TRBD1, a call that lacks DNA to check it against. The CDR3 is 13 amino acids. Germline CDR1 and CDR2: SNHLY and FYNNEI. This CDR3 is CASRARGPGELFF. Full variable domain (outside the CDR3, taken from reference TRBV2 and TRBJ2-2): EPEVTQTPSHQVTQMGQEVILRCVPISNHLYFYWYRQILGQKVEFLVSFYNNEISEKSEIFDDQFSVERPDGSNFTLKIRSTKLEDSAMYFCASRARGPGELFFGEGSRLTVL.

The V and J genes are TRBV28 and TRBJ1-5. CDR3 length: 13 amino acids. Germline V gene data show CDR1 as MDHEN and CDR2 as SYDVKM. This CDR3 is CASRLGSNQPQHF. The entire variable domain, with the rest obtained from reference TRBV28 and TRBJ1-5, is as follows: DVKVTQSSRYLVKRTGEKVFLECVQDMDHENMFWYRQDPGLGLRLIYFSYDVKMKEKGDIPEGYSVSREKKERFSLILESASTNQTSMYLCASRLGSNQPQHFGDGTRLSIL.

The chain couples TRBV12-3 or TRBV12-4 to TRBJ1-1; TCRdb's assignment of TRBD1 cannot be checked, as there is no DNA. The CDR3 extends over 13 amino acids. The CDR3 loop reads CASSLRGDYEAFF.

The CDR3: CSVAGGSGNTGELFF. This chain links TRBV29-1 with TRBJ2-2; TCRdb's D call, TRBD1, is unchecked because there is no DNA. CDR1 is SQVTM and CDR2 is ANQGSEA in the germline V gene. The CDR3 spans 15 residues.

The chain combines TRBV6-2 or TRBV6-3 with TRBJ2-7. The CDR3 has 13 residues. Germline-derived CDR1 and CDR2 are MNHEY and SVGEGT. The CDR3 loop is CASSYSQRYEQYF.

The J gene is TRBJ1-2, the V gene TRBV12-3 or TRBV12-4. The CDR3 runs to 13 residues. The CDR3 spells CASSLGISGGYTF.

This sequence joins TRBV7-3 and TRBJ2-3; TCRdb calls TRBD2, which cannot be checked without DNA. Per the germline V gene, CDR1 is SGHTA and CDR2 is FQGTGA. The CDR3 contains 18 residues. The CDR3 loop reads CASSLTGLAGPSTDTQYF.

The rearrangement uses TRBV4-3 and TRBJ2-5; TCRdb's D call, TRBD1, is unchecked because there is no DNA. From germline, CDR1 is LGHNA and CDR2 YSLEER. This CDR3 contains 15 residues. CDR3 residues: CASSQDWAGEETQYF.

J is TRBJ1-1 and V is TRBV11-3; TCRdb lists TRBD1, though no DNA is available to test this call. Looked up from germline, CDR1 is SGHNT and CDR2 is YENEEA. This CDR3 has 15 amino acids. The CDR3 region is CASSDRTGVITEAFF.

The V and J genes are TRBV9 and TRBJ2-5; lacking DNA, the TRBD1 call made by TCRdb goes unchecked. This CDR3 has 15 residues. The germline V gene has CDR1 SGDLS and CDR2 YYNGEE. The chain's CDR3 is CASSVDGGAVETQYF.

The V and J genes are TRBV9 and TRBJ2-7; TCRdb selects TRBD1, and the lack of DNA leaves this call unchecked. Germline V gives CDR1 SGDLS, CDR2 YYNGEE. This CDR3 has 14 residues. The CDR3 loop is CASSPWDGSGEQYF. The whole variable domain, remainder taken from reference TRBV9 and TRBJ2-7, is DSGVTQTPKHLITATGQRVTLRCSPRSGDLSVYWYQQSLDQGLQFLIQYYNGEERAKGNILERFSAQQFPDLHSELNLSSLELGDSALYFCASSPWDGSGEQYFGPGTRLTVT.

The rearrangement uses TRBV7-3 and TRBJ1-1; TCRdb picks TRBD1, but there is no DNA to check that call. Germline CDR1 is SGHTA and CDR2 is FQGTGA. CDR3 size: 16 residues. This CDR3 is CASSPYGGGRNTEAFF.

This sequence joins TRBV4-3 and TRBJ1-1. This CDR3 region has 16 residues. CDR1 and CDR2 (germline): LGHNA, YSLEER. The CDR3 is CASSPSPGVGNTEAFF.

The chain couples TRBV28 to TRBJ2-7; TCRdb's assignment of TRBD2 cannot be checked, as there is no DNA. Germline assignment: CDR1 MDHEN and CDR2 SYDVKM. CDR3 length: 14 amino acids. CDR3 amino acids: CASRGVAGGPPQYF.

The chain couples TRBV28 to TRBJ2-4; as DNA is missing, the TRBD1 call by TCRdb cannot be tested. This CDR3 contains 15 residues. Germline V gene data show CDR1 as MDHEN and CDR2 as SYDVKM. CDR3 region: CASSLSPSVGDIQYF.

The chain has TRBV27 and TRBJ2-7. The length of the CDR3 is 16 residues. Germline values: CDR1 MNHEY, CDR2 SMNVEV (reference sequence). CDR3 amino acids: CASSLSEAVSFHEQYF.

This chain uses TRBV12-3 or TRBV12-4 with TRBJ1-1; TCRdb outputs TRBD1, but without DNA this stays unchecked. The CDR3 length is 16 residues. The chain's CDR3 is CASTPRVRIANTEAFF.

This chain uses TRBV4-3 with TRBJ2-1; the D call of TRBD1 rests on TCRdb alone, since no DNA is present to check it. The CDR3 has 15 amino acids. The V gene's germline CDR1 is LGHNA and CDR2 YSLEER. The CDR3 spells CASSFGGQEYNEQFF.

This rearrangement joins TRBV7-1 to TRBJ2-7; TCRdb proposes TRBD1, but this gene call is untestable without DNA. TRBV7-1 belongs to the ORF category, with a function that is uncertain. CDR3 length: 12 residues. This CDR3 reads CASSSGGGEQYF.

The chain uses TRBV20-1 and TRBJ2-7; the TCRdb D gene call, TRBD1, has no DNA to confirm it. The CDR3 sequence is 16 residues long. Germline V gene lookup returns CDR1 DFQATT and CDR2 SNEGSKA (reference sequence). CDR3 in amino acids: CSAIDPLASSSYEQYF.

The chain couples TRBV27 to TRBJ1-5. Germline loops: CDR1 MNHEY, CDR2 SMNVEV (reference sequence). This CDR3 spans 14 amino acids. Here the CDR3 reads CASSSSLGNQPQHF.

The rearrangement links TRBV7-9 to TRBJ2-5; TCRdb proposes TRBD1, but this gene call is untestable without DNA. Germline loops: CDR1 SEHNR, CDR2 FQNEAQ (reference sequence). The CDR3 extends over 13 amino acids. The CDR3 sequence is CASSLGAGETQYF.

V is TRBV28 and J is TRBJ2-7; TCRdb picks TRBD1, but there is no DNA to check that call. The germline CDR1 and CDR2 sequences are MDHEN and SYDVKM. This CDR3 region has 14 residues. CDR3 sequence: CASRYDRGPGEQYF.

The V and J genes are TRBV7-2 and TRBJ2-2; as DNA is missing, the TRBD2 call by TCRdb cannot be tested. CDR1 and CDR2 (germline): SGHTA, FQGNSA. The CDR3 has 16 residues. This CDR3 is CASSLPLAGGTGELFF.

The V gene is TRBV9, the J gene TRBJ1-1; with no DNA, the TCRdb D assignment of TRBD1 cannot be verified. The CDR3 runs 16 residues. Germline CDR1 reads SGDLS; CDR2 reads YYNGEE. The CDR3 region is CASSPRARGANTEAFF.

This chain connects TRBV6-5 to TRBJ1-4. Germline-derived CDR1 and CDR2 are MNHEY and SVGAGI. CDR3 length: 15 amino acids. This CDR3 reads CASSPSYATNEKLFF.